A selection of T cell receptor beta chains follows, all from one sample in a study of CD8 T cells in ankylosing spondylitis. TCRdb ran MiXCR on the 5' RACE reads and lists one entry per CDR3 protein. The sample gives 36,000 or so distinct CDR3 sequences, 5.5% to 7.5% of which show up once; 12% is in the top ten. Sequences were obtained from blood, either unsorted or a sorted T cell fraction (not recorded which). These receptor sequences come from a male donor with ankylosing spondylitis or in good health (not recorded which). The CDR3 runs from the conserved cysteine through the conserved F or W. The D gene is left open where the match is weak. Not every row has a clone size; where given, it reads once, few, many or a size class.

size	V	J	D	DNA	CDR3
many	TRBV28	TRBJ1-5	-	TGTGCCAGCAGTCGGAGGCAGCCCCAGCATTTT	CASSRRQPQHF
many	TRBV3-1	TRBJ2-7	-	TGTGCCAGCAGCCAAGATGTCGAGACAGAAAGTCCGACCATCTCCTACGAGCAGTACTTC	CASSQDVETESPTISYEQYF
many	TRBV6-1	TRBJ2-2	-	TGTGCCAGCAGCCGTGACGGGGCGAACACCGGGGAGCTGTTTTTT	CASSRDGANTGELFF
many	TRBV7-8	TRBJ2-5	-	TGTGCCAGCAGCTTAGGTCTGGGCAGGGGAGGGGAGACCCAGTACTTC	CASSLGLGRGGETQYF
many	TRBV6-2/TRBV6-3	TRBJ1-1	-	TGTGCCAGCAGCCAGAGACCGGGGGACACTGAAGCTTTCTTT	CASSQRPGDTEAFF
many	TRBV15	TRBJ2-7	TRBD1	TGTGCCACCAGCAGGGGACGGGGGACAGGGGTGGACGAGCAGTACTTC	CATSRGRGTGVDEQYF
many	TRBV10-3	TRBJ2-5	-	TGTGCCATCAGTGTTAAGCGGGAAGAGACCCAGTACTTC	CAISVKREETQYF
-	TRBV4-2	TRBJ2-3	-	TGTGCCAGGAGCCCAGATACGGGGGCCCCCACAGATACGCAGTATTTT	CARSPDTGAPTDTQYF
many	TRBV10-3	TRBJ2-6	TRBD1	TGTGCCATCAGTTATATACAGACAGGGGGCGTTCTGTCTGGGGCCAACGTCCTGACTTTC	CAISYIQTGGVLSGANVLTF
many	TRBV12-3/TRBV12-4	TRBJ2-1	TRBD1	TGTGCCAGCAGTTTTCCGGGACAGGGGTCCTACAATGAGCAGTTCTTC	CASSFPGQGSYNEQFF
many	TRBV5-1	TRBJ2-1	TRBD2	TGCGCCAGCAGCACCCAGCGGGGGGGCAATAATGAGCAGTTCTTC	CASSTQRGGNNEQFF
many	TRBV19	TRBJ2-3	TRBD1	TGTGCCAGTAGTGCCCCCGGACAGGGTACAGATACGCAGTATTTT	CASSAPGQGTDTQYF
many	TRBV6-1	TRBJ2-5	TRBD2	TGTGCCGGGGGGAGGGGCACGGAGACCCAGTACTTC	CAGGRGTETQYF
many	TRBV10-3	TRBJ2-1	TRBD2	TGTGCCATCAGTGAGTCGATGGCGGGGGGCCACAATGAGCAGTTCTTC	CAISESMAGGHNEQFF
many	TRBV12-3/TRBV12-4	TRBJ2-5	-	TGTGCCAGCAGCCCTCAAGGCGGGGAGACCCAGTACTTC	CASSPQGGETQYF
many	TRBV5-1	TRBJ2-5	-	TGCGCCAGCAGCTTGCAGGTCCAAGAGACCCAGTACTTC	CASSLQVQETQYF
medium-sized	TRBV5-4	TRBJ2-5	-	TGTGCCAGCAGCTTGGGTAGGCCCCAAGAGACCCAGTACTTC	CASSLGRPQETQYF
many	TRBV6-6	TRBJ2-1	-	TGTGCCAGCAGTCCCTTCCTCCTCGATGAGCAGTTCTTC	CASSPFLLDEQFF
many	TRBV30	TRBJ2-4	TRBD2	TGTGCCTGGAGTGTACCGCGGGAGGGCCGAATCATTCAGTACTTC	CAWSVPREGRIIQYF
many	TRBV9	TRBJ2-1	TRBD2	TGTGCCAGCAGCGTTCTAGCGGGGGTCTACAATGAGCAGTTCTTC	CASSVLAGVYNEQFF
many	TRBV7-9	TRBJ1-4	TRBD1	TGTGCCAGCAGCTTAGGGGTCAGACAGGGAAGCGAAAAACTGTTTTTT	CASSLGVRQGSEKLFF
many	TRBV18	TRBJ2-5	-	TGTGCCAGCTCACCAGGGGTAGAGACCCAGTACTTC	CASSPGVETQYF
many	TRBV20-1	TRBJ1-2	-	TGCAGTGCTAGTTGGGGGGTAGGCTATGGCTACACCTTC	CSASWGVGYGYTF
many	TRBV6-5	TRBJ1-3	-	TGTGCCAGCAGTTGGGCAGGAGGTCAGTCTGGAAACACCATATATTTT	CASSWAGGQSGNTIYF
many	TRBV7-9	TRBJ2-1	-	TGTGCCAGCACGGGGACTGACAATGAGCAGTTCTTC	CASTGTDNEQFF
many	TRBV9	TRBJ2-7	TRBD2	TGTGCCAGCAGCGTTAGCGGGGGGTTCGACGAGCAGTACTTC	CASSVSGGFDEQYF
many	TRBV7-2	TRBJ1-5	-	TGTGCCAGCAGCGAAACCCGAAGCAATCAGCCCCAGCATTTT	CASSETRSNQPQHF
many	TRBV29-1	TRBJ2-1	-	TGCAGCGTCGCCGGGGTTGCCAATGAGCAGTTCTTC	CSVAGVANEQFF
many	TRBV10-3	TRBJ2-7	-	TGTGCCATCAGTGAGTCTGGAGGGTCGGGCGAGCAGTACTTC	CAISESGGSGEQYF
many	TRBV5-1	TRBJ2-1	TRBD2	TGCGCCAGCAGCTGGGGACTAGCGGGGGGTCTCTCCTACAATGAGCAGTTCTTC	CASSWGLAGGLSYNEQFF
many	TRBV18	TRBJ1-2	TRBD1	TGTGCCAGCGGTCGGTCCGGGACAGGGTATGGCTACACCTTC	CASGRSGTGYGYTF
-	TRBV25-1	TRBJ1-1	TRBD1	TGTGCCGACAGCGCTACAGGGGCCACTGAAGCTTTCTTT	CADSATGATEAFF
few	TRBV20-1	TRBJ2-7	TRBD2	TGCAGTGCCAATAATCCCGGACTAGCGGGGGCCTACGAGCAGTACTTC	CSANNPGLAGAYEQYF
-	TRBV20-1	TRBJ2-7	TRBD2	TGCAGTGCCTTAGAAGCGGGAGGGCCCTACGAGCAGTACTTC	CSALEAGGPYEQYF
many	TRBV21-1	TRBJ2-5	-	TGTGCCAGCAGCATCCCGAGGGACCTCATAGGAGAGACCCAGTACTTC	CASSIPRDLIGETQYF
many	TRBV3-1	TRBJ1-6	-	TGTGCCAGCAGCCTCAGACAAACAATTCCTTATAATTCACCCCTCCACTTT	CASSLRQTIPYNSPLHF
many	TRBV10-2	TRBJ2-7	TRBD1	TGCGCCAGCAGGGGGACAGGTAATCCCTACGAGCAGTACTTC	CASRGTGNPYEQYF
many	TRBV6-5	TRBJ2-7	TRBD1	TGTGCCAGCAGTTACTCCCGGGACAGGGCTAACGAGCAGTACTTC	CASSYSRDRANEQYF
few	TRBV9	TRBJ2-3	-	TGTGCCAGCAGCGTAGACATAGGGAGGTCTCCAGATACGCAGTATTTT	CASSVDIGRSPDTQYF
-	TRBV18	TRBJ2-7	TRBD1	TGTGCCAGCTCACCTCCTTGGACAGGAAGGGAGCAGTACTTC	CASSPPWTGREQYF
many	TRBV29-1	TRBJ2-7	TRBD1	TGCAGCGTTGACGGACAGGGGTACGAGCAGTACTTC	CSVDGQGYEQYF
many	TRBV30	TRBJ2-7	-	TGTGCCTGGGAGTACGAGCAGTACTTC	CAWEYEQYF
many	TRBV24-1	TRBJ2-5	-	TGTGCCACCAGTGATTTGGCGTGGGAGACCCAGTACTTC	CATSDLAWETQYF
-	TRBV18	TRBJ2-7	-	TGTGCCAGCTCACTCTTAGCACACAGGGAGTCCGAGCAGTACTTC	CASSLLAHRESEQYF
many	TRBV4-3	TRBJ1-2	-	TGCGCCAGCAGCCAAGACTCGGGGGGCCGCTATGGCTACACCTTC	CASSQDSGGRYGYTF
many	TRBV27	TRBJ1-3	-	TGTGCCAGCAGTTTATTAACCAGGCTGAGTAACTCTGGAAACACCATATATTTT	CASSLLTRLSNSGNTIYF
many	TRBV14	TRBJ1-1	-	TGTGCCAGCAGCCAAGACACAAACACTGAAGCTTTCTTT	CASSQDTNTEAFF
many	TRBV28	TRBJ2-3	TRBD2	TGTGCCAGCACCTACGGACTAGCGGGAGCAGATACGCAGTATTTT	CASTYGLAGADTQYF
many	TRBV12-3/TRBV12-4	TRBJ2-2	-	TGTGCCAGCACCTTGTGGACCGGGGAGCTGTTTTTT	CASTLWTGELFF
many	TRBV6-5	TRBJ1-2	-	TGTGCCAGCAGTTATCTCCGGGACAAGGCCTATGGCTACACCTTC	CASSYLRDKAYGYTF
many	TRBV12-3/TRBV12-4	TRBJ1-5	-	TGTGCCAGCAGAGCTCCCCAGGGAAGTCAGCCCCAGCATTTT	CASRAPQGSQPQHF
many	TRBV5-1	TRBJ2-2	-	TGCGCCAGCGCCCCGTATGCGAACACCGGGGAGCTGTTTTTT	CASAPYANTGELFF